The sequence of this TCR beta chain was determined in a study of T cell changes during pregnancy in multiple sclerosis (dated by TCRdb to between 2019 and 2020). Regarding the study in general: The study looked at changes in the T cell repertoire across pregnancy in women with multiple sclerosis.

Ends trimmed: V by 4 bases, J by 7 bases; bases unmatched to a gene: 8. CDR1 MGHRA and CDR2 YSYEKL were looked up in the germline V gene. The CDR3 contains 14 residues, cysteine and phenylalanine counted. The retained sequence is limited to the CDR3, 42 bases, with the frame set at the first base. The library came from the immunoSEQ multiplex PCR assay. This immuneACCESS table, as held by TCRdb, lists in-frame sequences with V and J called but not all clones. Of the missing ones, under half trace to an unresolved V gene in checked studies; the others have no known cause. This sample comprises 35,000 to 40,000 clones, around nine tenths of them detected only once. The ten largest clones add up to 0.3% to 0.4% of the sample. Of note for this clone: This clone's antigen is unknown. There are no base qualities to consult, and no much larger clone falls within one base.

This TCR came from a female donor in good health, enrolled as a control in a pregnancy study. The rearranged chain carries TRBV4-1 and TRBJ2-7, with 9 bases in between that match TRBD2. The sample here was CD4+ T cells from peripheral blood mononuclear cells, taken in the third trimester of pregnancy. The CDR3 reads as follows: CASSRVAGVQEQYF. The DNA sequence is as follows: TGCGCCAGCAGCCGAGTAGCGGGAGTTCAGGAGCAGTACTTC.